The text below deals with one T cell receptor beta chain. These data originate in a study of shared clonotypes between healthy human individuals. Authors' processing steps: Owing to the provision of junction-only sequences devoid of quality scores by immunoSEQ, filtering differed. Libraries were prepared by immunoSEQ multiplex PCR; TCRdb keeps only in-frame clonotypes and omits some of them. That table is the source of V, J and clone size, and D and trimming were worked out from the DNA. Of about 470,000 clones detected, 79% appear once; the ten largest clones hold about 13%. Genomic DNA, for the unsorted samples, came from about 90 million PBMCs. The CDR3 is 13 residues long. Per the germline V gene, CDR1 is GTSNPN and CDR2 is SVGIG (reference sequence).

The chain is built from TRBV30 and TRBJ2-5; D may correspond to TRBD1 or TRBD2 (7 bases each). The J call could be wrong; TRBJ2-7 is a better fit for the DNA end. Source material: PBMCs. The origin of this receptor is a woman between 40 and 50 years old in good health. Some clones in this sample may be carry-over from other donors' samples. CDR3 protein: CAWAGDRVHEQYF. The CDR3 nucleotides are TGTGCCTGGGCGGGAGACAGGGTACACGAGCAGTACTTC.